This T cell receptor beta chain was recorded in a study of shared clonotypes between healthy human individuals. General study findings and limits: In contrast to clonotypes shared by all four donors, non-shared clonotypes had lower generation probabilities.

The CDR3 extends over 16 amino acids. Germline CDR1 reads SGHRS; CDR2 reads YFSETQ. V shed 3 bases and J 8 bases; nucleotides not matched to a gene: 10. This table comes from immunoSEQ multiplex PCR, and its TCRdb copy is limited to in-frame clones, with some not included. Of more than 2 million clones listed, roughly 95% are singletons. Worth noting for this clone: Its target is unknown.

The clonotype originates from a man aged 18 to 29 in good health. The sequenced sample was naive CD4+ T cells sorted from blood. Regarding subset: CD45RA+ positively selected. This chain joins TRBV5-1 and TRBJ1-4, with 10 bases fitting TRBD1. This chain's CDR3 is CASSSGQGRVQEKLFF. CDR3 nucleotide sequence: TGCGCCAGCAGCTCGGGACAGGGGCGGGTTCAAGAAAAACTGTTTTTT.